The rows below give T cell receptor beta chains drawn from one sample of a study of blood T cell repertoires in COVID-19. Profiled with immunoSEQ multiplex PCR; TCRdb holds only in-frame clones, not every one. The sample comprises over 200,000 clones, just under 90% of which are singletons, and about 6% rests with the top ten. Sequenced sample: peripheral blood. The receptors were sampled from a man aged 55 to 69 who had recovered from COVID-19. Both conserved end residues are part of each CDR3. The order of the fields is clone size, V gene, J gene, D gene, CDR3 protein, CDR3 DNA. The D gene is left open where the match is weak. The size field is filled for only some rows; it gives once, few, many or a size class.

>.|TRBV7-8|TRBJ1-1|.
CASSLDSVGDRGAFF
TGTGCCAGCAGCTTAGACTCGGTCGGGGATCGGGGAGCTTTCTTT
>.|TRBV7-8|TRBJ1-5|.
CASSRWGDSNQPQHF
TGTGCCAGCAGCCGTTGGGGGGATAGCAATCAGCCCCAGCATTTT
>.|TRBV4-3|TRBJ1-6|TRBD1
CASSQAWGTGRGNSPLHF
TGCGCCAGCAGCCAAGCCTGGGGGACAGGGCGAGGAAATTCACCCCTCCACTTT
>.|TRBV3-1/TRBV3-2|TRBJ2-1|.
CASSPLGVLEQFF
TGTGCCAGCAGCCCCCTCGGGGTCTTGGAGCAGTTCTTC
>once|TRBV27|TRBJ1-4|.
CATRVYGAGDEKLFF
TGTGCCACCCGTGTGTACGGGGCGGGGGATGAAAAACTGTTTTTT
>.|TRBV3-1/TRBV3-2|TRBJ2-1|TRBD1
CASSQPTGGAGNEQFF
TGTGCCAGCAGCCAACCAACAGGGGGCGCAGGCAATGAGCAGTTCTTC
>.|TRBV5-1|TRBJ1-4|.
CASRLEGGGNEKLFF
TGCGCCAGCAGACTCGAGGGAGGGGGTAATGAAAAACTGTTTTTT
>.|TRBV5-1|TRBJ1-4|TRBD1
CASSRDSPDEKLFF
TGCGCCAGCAGCCGGGACAGCCCTGATGAAAAACTGTTTTTT
>few|TRBV18|TRBJ1-1|.
CASSPREALLTEAFF
TGTGCCAGCTCACCACGTGAGGCCCTTTTGACTGAAGCTTTCTTT
>.|TRBV30|TRBJ2-2|TRBD2
CAWRLAGGIGELFF
TGTGCCTGGAGGCTAGCGGGAGGGATCGGGGAGCTGTTTTTT
>.|TRBV5-1|TRBJ1-2|.
CASSALTPNYGYTF
TGCGCCAGCAGCGCCCTGACACCTAACTATGGCTACACCTTC
>.|TRBV11-2|TRBJ2-1|TRBD2
CASSLVAGGSYNEQFF
TGTGCCAGCAGCTTAGTAGCGGGAGGGTCCTACAATGAGCAGTTCTTC
>.|TRBV13|TRBJ1-2|.
CASSSGTMRGYTF
TGTGCCAGCAGCTCGGGAACCATGAGGGGCTACACCTTC
>.|TRBV24-1|TRBJ2-1|TRBD2
CATSDRTSGRDDEQFF
TGTGCCACCAGTGATCGGACTAGCGGGAGAGACGATGAGCAGTTCTTC
>few|TRBV2|TRBJ1-6|.
CASSNQGLGNSPLHF
TGTGCCAGCAGTAACCAGGGGCTGGGTAATTCACCCCTCCACTTT
>once|TRBV6-4|TRBJ1-5|.
CASSGEPAINQPQHF
TGTGCCAGCAGTGGGGAGCCCGCAATCAATCAGCCCCAGCATTTT
>.|TRBV6-5|TRBJ1-2|TRBD1
CASTMDRGPWGYTF
TGTGCCAGCACTATGGACAGGGGTCCTTGGGGCTACACCTTC
>.|TRBV6-5|TRBJ1-2|.
CASKAVVVNGYTF
TGTGCCAGCAAGGCGGTAGTGGTTAATGGCTACACCTTC
>.|TRBV4-2|TRBJ2-1|TRBD2
CASSQDRASGGPYNEQFF
TGTGCCAGCAGCCAAGATAGGGCTAGCGGGGGGCCTTACAATGAGCAGTTCTTC
>few|TRBV6-5|TRBJ2-1|TRBD1
CASNRGLNEQFF
TGTGCCAGTAACAGGGGGCTGAATGAGCAGTTCTTC
>.|TRBV30|TRBJ1-5|TRBD1
CAWSRRTGAFQPQHF
TGTGCCTGGAGTCGTCGGACAGGTGCATTCCAGCCCCAGCATTTT
>.|TRBV9|TRBJ2-3|.
CASSVELAADTQYF
TGTGCCAGCAGCGTAGAACTAGCAGCGGATACGCAGTATTTT
>.|TRBV6-5|TRBJ1-2|.
CASSYSGGTYGYTF
TGTGCCAGCAGTTACTCGGGAGGGACCTATGGCTACACCTTC
>.|TRBV28|TRBJ2-1|TRBD1
CASSLRTGRPSFGDLENHSKFF
TGTGCCAGCAGTCTAAGGACAGGCAGACCCTCATTTGGGGATTTGGAGAATCACAGTAAGTTCTTC
>.|TRBV7-3|TRBJ1-1|.
CASSSVALKSMNTEAFF
TGTGCCAGCAGCTCCGTTGCCCTAAAGTCTATGAACACTGAAGCTTTCTTT
>.|TRBV18|TRBJ2-7|.
CASSPRATYEQYF
TGTGCCAGCTCACCCAGGGCAACCTACGAGCAGTACTTC
>.|TRBV18|TRBJ1-1|TRBD1
CASSPNLDRAAEAFF
TGTGCCAGCTCACCTAATTTGGACAGGGCGGCTGAAGCTTTCTTT
>.|TRBV30|TRBJ1-2|.
CAWSRPGSPYGYTF
TGTGCCTGGAGTCGTCCCGGGAGCCCCTATGGCTACACCTTC
>.|TRBV11-1|TRBJ2-3|TRBD2
CASSIAGGTDTQYF
TGTGCCAGCAGTATTGCGGGGGGGACAGATACGCAGTATTTT
>.|TRBV27|TRBJ2-7|.
CASSYWGLSYEQYF
TGTGCCAGCAGTTATTGGGGGCTTTCCTACGAGCAGTACTTC
>.|TRBV6-6|TRBJ1-1|.
CASSPQGQNHEAFF
TGTGCCAGCAGTCCCCAGGGGCAAAATCATGAAGCTTTCTTT
>.|TRBV7-2|TRBJ2-7|.
CASSRGIYEQYF
TGTGCCAGCAGCCGGGGGATTTACGAGCAGTACTTC
>.|TRBV6-5|TRBJ2-5|.
CASKGQFLTQYF
TGTGCCAGCAAAGGACAGTTTTTGACCCAGTACTTC
>.|TRBV18|TRBJ2-7|TRBD2
CASSSGGSPGEQYF
TGTGCCAGCTCCTCGGGAGGGTCCCCCGGCGAGCAGTACTTC
>.|TRBV6-5|TRBJ1-5|.
CASRTGANQPQHF
TGTGCCAGCAGGACAGGAGCCAATCAGCCCCAGCATTTT
>.|TRBV6-5|TRBJ2-2|.
CASSQFTGELFF
TGTGCCAGCAGCCAGTTCACCGGGGAGCTGTTTTTT
>.|TRBV3-1/TRBV3-2|TRBJ1-5|.
CASSQSGLSNQPQHF
TGTGCCAGCAGCCAATCAGGATTAAGCAATCAGCCCCAGCATTTT
>.|TRBV19|TRBJ2-7|TRBD2
CASSRGIAGGPYEQYF
TGTGCCAGTAGCAGGGGGATAGCGGGGGGACCCTACGAGCAGTACTTC
>.|TRBV27|TRBJ2-7|TRBD1
CASSLFPPPGQVSF
TGTGCCAGCAGTTTATTCCCTCCCCCGGGACAGGTCTCCTTC
>.|TRBV28|TRBJ1-4|TRBD1
CASRWPRTGIRTNEKLFF
TGTGCCAGCAGGTGGCCGAGGACAGGGATTCGAACTAATGAAAAACTGTTTTTT
>.|TRBV11-3|TRBJ2-1|.
CASSPGGASYNEQFF
TGTGCCAGCAGCCCCGGCGGGGCTTCCTACAATGAGCAGTTCTTC
>.|TRBV20-1|TRBJ2-1|.
CSASWGDEQFF
TGCAGTGCTAGTTGGGGGGATGAGCAGTTCTTC
>.|TRBV10-2|TRBJ2-3|.
CASRYKPGSTDTQYF
TGCGCCAGCAGATATAAACCCGGGAGCACAGATACGCAGTATTTT
>.|TRBV7-9|TRBJ2-2|TRBD2
CASSRPPGLADSGELFF
TGTGCCAGCAGCAGACCCCCGGGACTAGCGGATTCCGGGGAGCTGTTTTTT
>.|TRBV7-9|TRBJ2-1|.
CASSVTYNEQFF
TGTGCCAGCAGCGTTACCTACAATGAGCAGTTCTTC
>.|TRBV11-2|TRBJ2-5|TRBD2
CASSLGLAEETQYF
TGTGCCAGCAGCTTGGGACTAGCGGAAGAGACCCAGTACTTC
>.|TRBV6-5|TRBJ1-2|TRBD1
CASGKDRVGGYTF
TGTGCCAGCGGGAAGGACAGGGTGGGTGGCTACACCTTC
>.|TRBV11-2|TRBJ2-6|.
CASSRGWTGANVLTF
TGTGCCAGCAGTCGCGGCTGGACTGGGGCCAACGTCCTGACTTTC
>.|TRBV12-3/TRBV12-4|TRBJ2-3|TRBD1
CATRQGWDTQYF
TGTGCCACACGACAGGGGTGGGATACGCAGTATTTT
>.|TRBV3-1/TRBV3-2|TRBJ2-7|.
CASSLQGGYEQYF
TGTGCCAGCAGCCTTCAGGGGGGCTACGAGCAGTACTTC
>.|TRBV3-1/TRBV3-2|TRBJ2-5|.
CASSRDTGFQETQYF
TGTGCCAGCAGCCGGGATACGGGGTTCCAAGAGACCCAGTACTTC
>.|TRBV5-8|TRBJ2-1|TRBD2
CASSWAGTSGSSNEQFF
TGTGCCAGCAGCTGGGCCGGGACTAGCGGGAGCAGCAATGAGCAGTTCTTC
>.|TRBV7-3|TRBJ2-1|.
CASSLWSSGSYNEQFF
TGTGCCAGCAGCTTATGGAGTAGCGGCTCCTACAATGAGCAGTTCTTC
>.|TRBV6-6|TRBJ1-1|.
CASRPRENTEAFF
TGTGCCAGCAGACCACGGGAGAACACTGAAGCTTTCTTT
>.|TRBV11-2|TRBJ2-3|TRBD2
CASSLGTSGMRDTQYF
TGTGCCAGCAGCTTAGGTACTAGCGGGATGAGAGATACGCAGTATTTT
>.|TRBV19|TRBJ2-7|TRBD2
CASSPGGAGLEQYF
TGTGCCAGTAGTCCGGGGGGAGCCGGTCTCGAGCAGTACTTC
>few|TRBV7-2|TRBJ2-1|TRBD2
CASSLGAPGGPFNEQFF
TGTGCCAGCAGCTTAGGGGCCCCGGGGGGGCCGTTTAATGAGCAGTTCTTC